The 17 T cell receptor beta chains presented below share a single source sample, sequenced in a study of cytomegalovirus exposure and HLA in healthy donors (dated by TCRdb to 2016 to 2017). Libraries were constructed by the immunoSEQ multiplex PCR assay. The multiplex PCR relied on a mix of 60 forward primers for TCR Vbeta segments and 13 reverse primers for TCR Jbeta segments. TCRdb obtained this table from immuneACCESS and retained in-frame rearrangements with V and J assigned. These tables miss some clones; where compared with another copy, unresolved V genes account for less than half of the shortfall, and the remainder is unexplained. A total of about 300,000 clones appear in this sample, 86% of them only once. The ten largest clones represent around 3.7% of the sample. Specimen: PBMCs. These receptors came from a man aged 35 to 55 in good health and CMV-seropositive.

This clone was detected only once. The CDR3: CASSHRDRGHEQYF. DNA of the CDR3: TGTGCCAGCAGTCACAGGGACAGGGGGCACGAGCAGTACTTC. This chain joins TRBV28 and TRBJ2-7, with TRBD1 identical over 12 bases. CDR1 and CDR2 (germline): MDHEN, SYDVKM. The length of the CDR3 is 14 residues. V dropped 5 bases and J dropped 5; count of bases not matched to a gene: 4. Full variable domain (outside the CDR3, taken from reference TRBV28 and TRBJ2-7): DVKVTQSSRYLVKRTGEKVFLECVQDMDHENMFWYRQDPGLGLRLIYFSYDVKMKEKGDIPEGYSVSREKKERFSLILESASTNQTSMYLCASSHRDRGHEQYFGPGTRLTVT.

The J gene is TRBJ2-7, the V gene TRBV15; 7 bases fit TRBD1. Germline values: CDR1 LNHNV, CDR2 YYDKDF (reference sequence). The CDR3 covers 15 residues. V dropped 3 bases and J dropped 1; count of bases not matched to a gene: 6. The CDR3, as DNA: TGTGCCACCAGCAGTAAGAGGGGGCGATCCTACGAGCAGTACTTC. Its translation: CATSSKRGRSYEQYF.

The count of this clone is one. This chain links TRBV15 with TRBJ1-2, with D uncertain. The CDR3 extends over 15 amino acids. V lost 0 bases and J 0 bases, leaving 8 bases between the germline ends. In germline, CDR1 is LNHNV, CDR2 YYDKDF (reference sequence). Here the CDR3 reads CATSRDLVSNYGYTF. CDR3 sequence (DNA): TGTGCCACCAGCAGAGATCTTGTCTCTAACTATGGCTACACCTTC.

As DNA, the CDR3 is TGTGCCAGCAGTGCTGCAGGGGCGCAGTATTTT. It specifies CASSAAGAQYF. V is TRBV2 and J is TRBJ2-3, with D possibly being TRBD1 (6 bases). V was clipped by 4 bases and J by 10 bases, with 9 bases between them. There are 11 residues in the CDR3. CDR1 and CDR2 (germline): SNHLY, FYNNEI.

The V call is TRBV28, the J call TRBJ2-3, with 9 positions matching TRBD2. The CDR3 contains 18 residues. With V trimmed by 3 bases and J by 0 bases, 10 bases remained unmatched. Looked up from germline, CDR1 is MDHEN and CDR2 is SYDVKM. In nucleotides, the CDR3 is TGTGCCAGCAGTTTGCCAGCGGGAGGCTCGCTTAGCACAGATACGCAGTATTTT. Its protein is CASSLPAGGSLSTDTQYF.

The J gene is TRBJ2-7, the V gene TRBV28; a possible D gene is TRBD1 (6 bases). The germline gives CDR1 MDHEN, CDR2 SYDVKM. This CDR3 region has 14 residues. With 3 bases removed from V and 6 bases from J, the gap between germline ends came to 15 bases. CDR3 residues: CASSLFRGLGEQYF. For the CDR3, the DNA is TGTGCCAGCAGTTTGTTCAGGGGTCTTGGCGAGCAGTACTTC.

This chain uses TRBV5-6 with TRBJ2-3; maybe TRBD2 (6 bases). V lost 0 bases, J lost 2 bases, and 19 bases lay in between. This CDR3 has 18 amino acids. CDR1 SGHDT and CDR2 YYEEEE come from the germline V gene. The CDR3, as DNA: TGTGCCAGCAGCTTGGCCGGCGGGACTGGCTTCAACACAGATACGCAGTATTTT. Translating it yields CASSLAGGTGFNTDTQYF.

Only a few counts were recorded for this clone. The rearrangement links TRBV4-1 to TRBJ1-5; 10 bases agree with TRBD1. Unmatched junction bases numbered 4, after V lost 2 bases and J lost 6 bases. This CDR3 contains 15 residues. The germline CDR1 and CDR2 sequences are MGHRA and YSYEKL. The CDR3 loop is CASSQLGQGSQPQHF. The DNA of the CDR3 is TGCGCCAGCAGCCAACTGGGACAGGGGTCTCAGCCCCAGCATTTT.

V is TRBV28 and J is TRBJ1-5, with D possibly TRBD1 on 6 matching bases. The CDR3 totals 14 residues. Germline CDR1 is MDHEN and CDR2 is SYDVKM. V dropped 5 bases and J dropped 5 bases, with 13 bases sitting between them. CDR3 DNA sequence: TGTGCCAGCAGTCTAGGGGGGGGGTATCAGCCCCAGCATTTT. This gives the protein CASSLGGGYQPQHF.

The CDR3 loop reads CASSLGGTSGETQYF. The DNA for the CDR3 is TGCGCCAGCAGCTTGGGGGGGACTAGCGGAGAGACCCAGTACTTC. This chain connects TRBV5-1 to TRBJ2-5; the match to TRBD2 covers 11 bases. This CDR3 has 15 residues. The germline gives CDR1 SGHRS, CDR2 YFSETQ. The V gene end was trimmed by 0 bases and the J gene end by 4 bases; junction bases not matched to a gene: 2.

This chain connects TRBV19 to TRBJ2-3; no reliable D call. Germline CDR1 LNHDA, CDR2 SQIVND (reference sequence). Trimming cost V 6 bases and J 3 bases, with 13 bases left between them. This CDR3 is built from 14 residues. The CDR3 nucleotides are TGTGCCAGTAGCATACACAGCAAAACAGATACGCAGTATTTT. Its protein is CASSIHSKTDTQYF.

This clone was recorded once. The chain carries TRBV9 and TRBJ1-2; weak D call: TRBD1 (6 bases). CDR1 and CDR2 (germline): SGDLS, YYNGEE. The CDR3 runs to 17 residues. V was trimmed by 3 bases and J by 2 bases, leaving 20 bases between them. CDR3 DNA: TGTGCCAGCAGCGGAATTAAAGCCGGGACACACAACTATGGCTACACCTTC. Its protein is CASSGIKAGTHNYGYTF. Using reference TRBV9 and TRBJ1-2 for the parts outside the CDR3, the full variable domain is DSGVTQTPKHLITATGQRVTLRCSPRSGDLSVYWYQQSLDQGLQFLIQYYNGEERAKGNILERFSAQQFPDLHSELNLSSLELGDSALYFCASSGIKAGTHNYGYTFGSGTRLTVV.

The rearrangement joins TRBV28 to TRBJ1-5, with no clear D. V dropped 3 bases and J dropped 2 bases, with 11 bases sitting between them. Germline V CDR1 and CDR2: MDHEN, SYDVKM. The CDR3 runs to 15 residues. The CDR3 nucleotides read TGTGCCAGCAGTTTTACCGAGGAGGGCAATCAGCCCCAGCATTTT. Translating gives CASSFTEEGNQPQHF.

This clone is a singleton in its sample. V usage is TRBV2 and J usage is TRBJ1-4; 10 bases map to TRBD1. This CDR3 region has 15 residues. The germline CDR1 and CDR2 sequences are SNHLY and FYNNEI. J lost 8 bases, V lost 5 bases, and 8 bases had no gene match. The CDR3 region has the DNA TGTGCCAGCAGTTGGGACAGGGGAAGACCAGAAAAACTGTTTTTT. Encoded protein: CASSWDRGRPEKLFF. Drawing the rest from reference TRBV2 and TRBJ1-4, the complete variable domain is EPEVTQTPSHQVTQMGQEVILRCVPISNHLYFYWYRQILGQKVEFLVSFYNNEISEKSEIFDDQFSVERPDGSNFTLKIRSTKLEDSAMYFCASSWDRGRPEKLFFGSGTQLSVL.

The rearrangement links TRBV27 to TRBJ2-1; TRBD1 matches 8 bases. V trimming: 7 bases; J trimming: 4 bases; junction bases outside the gene matches: 12. The CDR3 contains 16 residues. Germline V gene sequence: CDR1 MNHEY, CDR2 SMNVEV (reference sequence). CDR3 nucleotide sequence: TGTGCCAGCAAGGACAGGGAGCCTGCCCTGTACAATGAGCAGTTCTTC. Encoded protein: CASKDREPALYNEQFF.

The gene calls are TRBV28 and TRBJ2-3, with D possibly TRBD2 on 6 matching bases. This CDR3 contains 21 residues. Looked up from germline, CDR1 is MDHEN and CDR2 is SYDVKM. Trimming stripped 5 bases from V and 3 bases from J, with 33 bases between. The CDR3 protein is CASSASTFSVAREGRTDTQYF. DNA for the CDR3: TGTGCCAGCAGTGCCTCCACCTTTTCTGTAGCCAGGGAAGGGAGGACAGATACGCAGTATTTT.

This chain links TRBV10-3 with TRBJ2-7; D is perhaps TRBD2 (5 bases). Per germline, CDR1 ENHRY and CDR2 SYGVKD. The germline V and J ends were trimmed by 0 bases and 3 bases, with 9 bases remaining between them. The CDR3 has 14 amino acids. Here the CDR3 reads CAISESEAHYEQYF. CDR3 bases: TGTGCCATCAGTGAGTCGGAGGCCCACTACGAGCAGTACTTC.